The present TCR beta chain was sequenced within a study of blood T cell repertoires in COVID-19. The CDR3 loop spans 15 amino acids. Germline CDR1 reads SGHRS; CDR2 reads YFSETQ. Trimming took 4 bases from V and 0 from J; bases not matched to a gene: 6. Authors' data handling: Amplification of reference gene primers was used by the study to estimate nucleated cell counts. Measured with immunoSEQ multiplex PCR; TCRdb has only the in-frame clones, and not every one. Clonal size and the V and J genes are those of that table, whereas D and trimming came from the DNA. Here the sample spans 450,000 or so clones, about 87% being singletons.

The TCR was taken from a man younger than 35 with COVID-19, enrolled during active disease. The genes are TRBV5-1 and TRBJ1-2; 7 bases are shared with TRBD1. The sequenced material came from peripheral blood. The chain's CDR3 is CASSRGTETNYGYTF. Here the CDR3 DNA reads TGCGCCAGCAGCAGGGGGACAGAGACTAACTATGGCTACACCTTC.